Sequencing of this TCR beta chain was carried out in a study of blood T cell repertoires in COVID-19. The germline V and J ends were trimmed by 0 bases and 6 bases, with 8 bases remaining between them. This CDR3 has 13 amino acids. CDR1 is MNHEY and CDR2 is SVGAGI in the germline V gene. The protocol was immunoSEQ multiplex PCR, while the TCRdb copy is restricted to in-frame clones and leaves out a portion. The sample yields 200,000 to 250,000 clones, over 75% seen once. The sequenced sample consisted of PBMCs or T cells enriched from blood (not recorded which). This TCR was sampled from a woman between 55 and 75 years old who had recovered from COVID-19. This chain connects TRBV6-5 to TRBJ1-2; D gene ambiguous. The CDR3 region has the DNA TGTGCCAGCAGTTACTCGAACGGGAATGGCTACACCTTC. It yields the protein CASSYSNGNGYTF.